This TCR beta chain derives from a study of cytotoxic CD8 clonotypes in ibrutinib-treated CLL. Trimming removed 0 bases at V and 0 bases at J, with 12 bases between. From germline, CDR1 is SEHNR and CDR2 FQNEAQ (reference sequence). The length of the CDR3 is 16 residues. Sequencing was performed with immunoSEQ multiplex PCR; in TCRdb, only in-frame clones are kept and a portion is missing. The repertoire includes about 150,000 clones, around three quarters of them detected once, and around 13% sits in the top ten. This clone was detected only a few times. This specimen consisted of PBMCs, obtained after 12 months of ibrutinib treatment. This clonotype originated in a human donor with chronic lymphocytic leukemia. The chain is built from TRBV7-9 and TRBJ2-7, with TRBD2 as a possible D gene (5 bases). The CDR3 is CASSLAGGPTSYEQYF. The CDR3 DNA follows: TGTGCCAGCAGCTTAGCAGGCGGGCCGACCTCCTACGAGCAGTACTTC. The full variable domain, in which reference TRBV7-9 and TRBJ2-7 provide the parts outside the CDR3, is DTGVSQNPRHKITKRGQNVTFRCDPISEHNRLYWYRQTLGQGPEFLTYFQNEAQLEKSRLLSDRFSAERPKGSFSTLEIQRTEQGDSAMYLCASSLAGGPTSYEQYFGPGTRLTVT.